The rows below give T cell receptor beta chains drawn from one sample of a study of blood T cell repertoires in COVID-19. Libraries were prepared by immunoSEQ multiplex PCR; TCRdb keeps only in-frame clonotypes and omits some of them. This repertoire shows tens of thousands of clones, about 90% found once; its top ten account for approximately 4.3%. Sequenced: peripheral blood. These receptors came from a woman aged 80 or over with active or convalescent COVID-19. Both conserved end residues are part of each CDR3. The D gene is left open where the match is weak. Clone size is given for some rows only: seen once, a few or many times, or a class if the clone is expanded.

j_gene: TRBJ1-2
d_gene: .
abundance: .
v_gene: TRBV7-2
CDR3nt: TGTGCCAGCAGCTTAGAGGCGGGACCTACTTATGGCTACACCTTC
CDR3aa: CASSLEAGPTYGYTF

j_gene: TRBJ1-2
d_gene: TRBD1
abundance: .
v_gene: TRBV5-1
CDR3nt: TGCGCCAGCAGCCAAGGGACAGGGGCCTCCTATGGCTACACCTTC
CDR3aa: CASSQGTGASYGYTF

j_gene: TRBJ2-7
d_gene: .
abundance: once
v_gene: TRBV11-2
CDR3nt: TGTGCCAGCAGCCGAATCGGGACTGCCTCCTACGAGCAGTACTTC
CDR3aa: CASSRIGTASYEQYF

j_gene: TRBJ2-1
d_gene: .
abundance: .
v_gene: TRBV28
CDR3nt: TGTGCCAGCTTAGCGAAACCTGACAATGAGCAGTTCTTC
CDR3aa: CASLAKPDNEQFF

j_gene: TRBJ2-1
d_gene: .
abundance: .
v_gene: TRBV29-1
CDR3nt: TGCAGCGTTGATAGCTCCGGTATTGAGCAGTTCTTC
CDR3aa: CSVDSSGIEQFF

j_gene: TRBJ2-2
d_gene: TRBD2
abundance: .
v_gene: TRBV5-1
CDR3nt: TGCGCCAGCAGCTCGTGGACTAGCGGGAGGACCGGGGAGCTGTTTTTT
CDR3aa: CASSSWTSGRTGELFF

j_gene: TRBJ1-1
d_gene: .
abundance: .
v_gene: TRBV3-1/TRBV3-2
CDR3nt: TGTGCCAGCAGCCAAGTTGGACACCAGAACACTGAAGCTTTCTTT
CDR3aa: CASSQVGHQNTEAFF

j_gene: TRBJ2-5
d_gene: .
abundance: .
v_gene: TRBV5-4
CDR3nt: TGTGCCAGCAGCTTGCAGGCTAACAAAGAGACCCAGTACTTC
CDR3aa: CASSLQANKETQYF

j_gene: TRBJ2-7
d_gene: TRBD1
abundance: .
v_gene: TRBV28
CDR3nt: TGTGCCAGCAGTCGGGACAGATTCTACGAGCAGTACTTC
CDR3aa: CASSRDRFYEQYF

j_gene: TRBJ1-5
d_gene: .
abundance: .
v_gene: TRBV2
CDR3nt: TGTGCCAGCTGCAGGGTTTTCAATCAGCCCCAGCATTTT
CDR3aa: CASCRVFNQPQHF

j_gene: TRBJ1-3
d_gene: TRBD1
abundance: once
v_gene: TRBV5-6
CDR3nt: TGTGCCAGCAGCCCGGGACAGGGGTTGCAAAACACCATATATTTT
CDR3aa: CASSPGQGLQNTIYF

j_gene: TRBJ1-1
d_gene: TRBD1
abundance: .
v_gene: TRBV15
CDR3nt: TGTGCCACCAGCAGAGCAGATACAGGGGGAGCTTTCTTT
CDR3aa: CATSRADTGGAFF

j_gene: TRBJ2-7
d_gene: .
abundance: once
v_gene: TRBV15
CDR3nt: TGTGCCACCAGCAGGAACAGGTTAATGTACGAGCAGTACTTC
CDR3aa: CATSRNRLMYEQYF

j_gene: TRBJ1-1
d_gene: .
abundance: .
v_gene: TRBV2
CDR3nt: TGTGCCACGACCAGACAGACAAAGGGTATGAACACTGAAGCTTTCTTT
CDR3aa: CATTRQTKGMNTEAFF

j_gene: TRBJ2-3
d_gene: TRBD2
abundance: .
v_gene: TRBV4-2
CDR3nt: TGTGCCAGCAGCCAAGGCCTAGCGGGTGGCACAGATACGCAGTATTTT
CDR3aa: CASSQGLAGGTDTQYF

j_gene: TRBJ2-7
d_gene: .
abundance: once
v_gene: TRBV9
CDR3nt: TGTGCCAGCAGCGCTCAAGGGGGTTTAGCCTACGAGCAGTACTTC
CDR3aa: CASSAQGGLAYEQYF

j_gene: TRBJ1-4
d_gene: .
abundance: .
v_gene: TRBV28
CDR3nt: TGTGCCAGCAGATCCAGGGTCCGGGAAAAACTGTTTTTT
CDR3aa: CASRSRVREKLFF

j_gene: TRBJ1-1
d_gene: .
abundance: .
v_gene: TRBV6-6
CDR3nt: TGTGCCAGCAGGGAATCAGGGGAGCGGGAAGCTTTCTTT
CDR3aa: CASRESGEREAFF

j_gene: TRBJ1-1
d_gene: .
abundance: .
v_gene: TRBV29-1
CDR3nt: TGCAGCGTTGAAGAGGGACATGAAGCTTTCTTT
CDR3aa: CSVEEGHEAFF

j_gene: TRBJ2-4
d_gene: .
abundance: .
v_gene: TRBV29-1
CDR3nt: TGCAGCGTTGAAGGGGGCACAAAAAACATTCAGTACTTC
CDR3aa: CSVEGGTKNIQYF

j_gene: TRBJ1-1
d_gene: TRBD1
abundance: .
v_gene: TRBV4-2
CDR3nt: TGTGCCAGCAGCCATACTTCAGGGGGAATGAACACTGAAGCTTTCTTT
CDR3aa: CASSHTSGGMNTEAFF

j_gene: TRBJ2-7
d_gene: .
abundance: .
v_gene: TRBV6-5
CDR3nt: TGTGCCAGCAGTCTACTTAGCGGCGAGCAGTACTTC
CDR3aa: CASSLLSGEQYF

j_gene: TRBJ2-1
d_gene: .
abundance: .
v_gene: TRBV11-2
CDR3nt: TGTGCCAGCAGCTTAGGGTGGGAGCGTAACTACAATGAGCAGTTCTTC
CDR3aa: CASSLGWERNYNEQFF

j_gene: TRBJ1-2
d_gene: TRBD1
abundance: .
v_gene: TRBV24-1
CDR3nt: TGTGCCACCAGTGATAAAGGGGGCAATTCGTATGGCTACACCTTC
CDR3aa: CATSDKGGNSYGYTF

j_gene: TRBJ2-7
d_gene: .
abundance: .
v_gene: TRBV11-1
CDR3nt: TGTGCCAGCAGCTTGGGCAGGACCTACGAGCAGTACTTC
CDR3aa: CASSLGRTYEQYF

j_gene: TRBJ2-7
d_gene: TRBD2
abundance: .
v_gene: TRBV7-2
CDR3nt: TGTGCCAGCAGCTTATTGGGGGTGCTAGCGGGAATCTACGAGCAGTACTTC
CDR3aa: CASSLLGVLAGIYEQYF

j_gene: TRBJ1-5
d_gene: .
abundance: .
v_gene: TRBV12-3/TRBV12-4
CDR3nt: TGTGCCAGCAGTTTATCTCGGTTTCAGCCCCAGCATTTT
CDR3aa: CASSLSRFQPQHF

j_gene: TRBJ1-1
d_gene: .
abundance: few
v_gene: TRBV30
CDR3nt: TGTGCCTGGAATAGTTGGCCGGGTCCCCCTTTCTTT
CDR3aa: CAWNSWPGPPFF

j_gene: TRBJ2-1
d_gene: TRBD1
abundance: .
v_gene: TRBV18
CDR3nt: TGTGCCAGCTCACCACCGGGACAGGGGGTCTACAATGAGCAGTTCTTC
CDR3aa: CASSPPGQGVYNEQFF

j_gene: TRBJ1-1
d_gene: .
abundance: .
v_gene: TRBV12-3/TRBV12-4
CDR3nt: TGTGCCAGCAGTCCCGATACAAACACTGAAGCTTTCTTT
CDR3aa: CASSPDTNTEAFF

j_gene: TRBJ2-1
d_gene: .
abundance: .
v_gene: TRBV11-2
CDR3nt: TGTGCCAGCAGCCCTGCTAGCTACGGTGAGCAGTTCTTC
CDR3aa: CASSPASYGEQFF

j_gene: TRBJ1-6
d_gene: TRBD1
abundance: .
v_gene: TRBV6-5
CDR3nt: TGTGCCAGCCGAATGGACAGGTCTTCACCCCTCCACTTT
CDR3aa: CASRMDRSSPLHF

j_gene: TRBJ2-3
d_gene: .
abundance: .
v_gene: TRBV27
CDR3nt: TGTGCCAGCAGACGGGTCCTCACAGATACGCAGTATTTT
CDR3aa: CASRRVLTDTQYF

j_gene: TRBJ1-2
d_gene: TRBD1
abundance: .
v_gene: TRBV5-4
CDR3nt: TGTGCCAGCAGCCCCGGGACAGGGGGAGGCTACACCTTC
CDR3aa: CASSPGTGGGYTF

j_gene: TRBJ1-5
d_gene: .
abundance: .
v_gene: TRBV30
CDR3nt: TGTGCCTGGAGTCGTGCGGATCCGGGGGGCCAGCCCCAGCATTTT
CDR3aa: CAWSRADPGGQPQHF

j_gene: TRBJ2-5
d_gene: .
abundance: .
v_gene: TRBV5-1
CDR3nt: TGCGCCAGCAGCACAGGACACGGGGGAGAGACCCAGTACTTC
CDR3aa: CASSTGHGGETQYF

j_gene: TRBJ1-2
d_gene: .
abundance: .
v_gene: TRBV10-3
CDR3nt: TGTGCCATCAGTGACCCGGCGGAAGGCTACACCTTC
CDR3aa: CAISDPAEGYTF

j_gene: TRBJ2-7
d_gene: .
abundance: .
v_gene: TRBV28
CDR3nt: TGTGCCAGCAGCCCGCGGGACGTCATGGAGCAGTACTTC
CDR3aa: CASSPRDVMEQYF

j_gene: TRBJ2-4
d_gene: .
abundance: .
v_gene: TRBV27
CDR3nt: TGTGCCAGCAGTCCAATTACGAGAGCCAAAAACATTCAGTACTTC
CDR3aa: CASSPITRAKNIQYF

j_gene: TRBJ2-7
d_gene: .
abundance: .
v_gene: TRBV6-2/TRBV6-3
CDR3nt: TGTGCCAGCAGTTCACAGGGGGGGTCGTTGGAGCAGTACTTC
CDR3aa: CASSSQGGSLEQYF

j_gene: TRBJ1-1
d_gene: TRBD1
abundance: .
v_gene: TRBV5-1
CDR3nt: TGCGCCAGCACAACCAATCAGGGGGCCCGGGAAGCTTTCTTT
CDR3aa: CASTTNQGAREAFF

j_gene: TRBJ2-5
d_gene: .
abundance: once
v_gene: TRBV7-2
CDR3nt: TGTGCCAGCAGCTTAGTGTATCTAGAGACCCAGTACTTC
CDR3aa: CASSLVYLETQYF

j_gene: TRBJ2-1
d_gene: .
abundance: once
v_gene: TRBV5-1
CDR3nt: TGCGCCAGCAGCATCGCAGCGGATGAGCAGTTCTTC
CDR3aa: CASSIAADEQFF

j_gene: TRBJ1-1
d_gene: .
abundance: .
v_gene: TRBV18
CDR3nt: TGTGCCAGCTCACCACCTGGGCAGAATGAAGCTTTCTTT
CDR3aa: CASSPPGQNEAFF

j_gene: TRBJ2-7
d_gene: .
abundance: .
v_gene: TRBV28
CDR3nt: TGTGCCAGCACCATAAGGGGGAGCGTCTACGAGCAGTACTTC
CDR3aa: CASTIRGSVYEQYF

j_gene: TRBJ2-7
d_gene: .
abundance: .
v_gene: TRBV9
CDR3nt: TGTGCCAGCAGCCCCGAACCCAGGGGAGTTTACGAGCAGTACTTC
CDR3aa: CASSPEPRGVYEQYF

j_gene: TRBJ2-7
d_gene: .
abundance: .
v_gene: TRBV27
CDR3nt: TGTGCCAGCAGTTTGGCGTACTTC
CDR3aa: CASSLAYF

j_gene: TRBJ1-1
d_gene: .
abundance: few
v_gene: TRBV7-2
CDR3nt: TGTGCCAGCAGCTTGGTGCTGGGGAGCGGCACTGAAGCTTTCTTT
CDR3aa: CASSLVLGSGTEAFF

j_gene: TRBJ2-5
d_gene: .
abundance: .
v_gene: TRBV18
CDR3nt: TGTGCCAGCTCACCCGGAGGGGTGCAAGAGACCCAGTACTTC
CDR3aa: CASSPGGVQETQYF

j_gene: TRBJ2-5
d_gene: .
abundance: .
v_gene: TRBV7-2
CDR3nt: TGTGCCAGCAGACCGGGACTCCCGGGGCAAGAGACCCAGTACTTC
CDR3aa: CASRPGLPGQETQYF